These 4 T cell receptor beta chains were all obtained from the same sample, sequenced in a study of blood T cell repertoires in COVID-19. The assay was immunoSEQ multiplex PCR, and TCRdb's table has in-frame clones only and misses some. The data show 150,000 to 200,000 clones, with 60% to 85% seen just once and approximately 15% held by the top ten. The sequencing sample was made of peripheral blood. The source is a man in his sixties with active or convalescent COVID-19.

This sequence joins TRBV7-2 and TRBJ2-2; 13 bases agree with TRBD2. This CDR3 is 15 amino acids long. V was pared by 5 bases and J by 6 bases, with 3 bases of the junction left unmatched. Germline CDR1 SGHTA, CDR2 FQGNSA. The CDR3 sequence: CASSGTSGKAGELFF. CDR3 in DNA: TGTGCCAGCAGCGGGACTAGCGGGAAGGCCGGGGAGCTGTTTTTT.

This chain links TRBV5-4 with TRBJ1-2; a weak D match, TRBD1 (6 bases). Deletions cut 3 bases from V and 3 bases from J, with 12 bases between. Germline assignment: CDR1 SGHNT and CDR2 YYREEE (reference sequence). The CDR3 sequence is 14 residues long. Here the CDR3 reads CASSSGGGDYGYTF. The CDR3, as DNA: TGTGCCAGCAGCTCCGGAGGGGGGGACTATGGCTACACCTTC.

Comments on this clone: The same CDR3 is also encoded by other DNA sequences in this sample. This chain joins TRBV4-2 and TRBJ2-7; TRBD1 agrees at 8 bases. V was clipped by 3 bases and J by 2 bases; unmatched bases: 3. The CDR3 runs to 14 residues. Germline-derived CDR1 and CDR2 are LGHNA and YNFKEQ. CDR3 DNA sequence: TGTGCCAGCAGCCAGGGGGGACAGGCCTACGAGCAGTACTTC. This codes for CASSQGGQAYEQYF.

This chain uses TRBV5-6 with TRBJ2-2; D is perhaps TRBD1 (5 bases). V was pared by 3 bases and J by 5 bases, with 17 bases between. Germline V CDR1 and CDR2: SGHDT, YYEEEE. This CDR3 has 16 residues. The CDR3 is CASSSAAGLWTGELFF. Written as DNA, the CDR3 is TGTGCCAGCAGCTCCGCGGCAGGGTTGTGGACCGGGGAGCTGTTTTTT.